The sequence of this T cell receptor beta chain was determined in a study of CD8 T cells in ankylosing spondylitis. Study-wide results and caveats: A TCR beta motif made of about 8 highly homologous variants seemed typical of ankylosing spondylitis blood. Prior work had noted some motif variants in reactive arthritis blood and synovial fluid.

This clonotype has more than one count but fewer than ten. The antigen is unknown. Quantitative molecular-barcoded 5'-RACE generated the TCR beta libraries. From the 5' RACE reads, TCRdb called clonotypes with MiXCR, one entry per CDR3 protein. The sample carries around 150,000 distinct CDR3 sequences, 15% to 20% recorded once. This receptor was obtained from a male donor with ankylosing spondylitis or in good health (not recorded which). Material: blood, either unsorted or a sorted T cell fraction (not recorded which).

CDR3 loop: CSAKRQAFQETQYF. In DNA form, the CDR3 reads TGCAGTGCTAAAAGACAGGCTTTCCAAGAGACCCAGTACTTC. The chain couples TRBV20-1 to TRBJ2-5; D is possibly TRBD1 (6 bases). Looked up from germline, CDR1 is DFQATT and CDR2 is SNEGSKA (reference sequence). The CDR3 has 14 amino acids. The ends were cut back, 4 bases at V and 1 base at J, with 13 bases in the middle.